Given below is one T cell receptor (beta chain) in context. No antigen is known for it. Base qualities are not at hand, and no much larger clone is one base apart. Trimming at the junction amounts to 8 bases on V and 1 base on J, and the germline ends lie 12 bases apart. Spanning cysteine to phenylalanine, the CDR3 consists of 13 amino acids. CDR3 DNA only is kept here, 39 bases in frame from base 1. The germline V gene (reference sequence) supplies CDR1 GTSNPN and CDR2 SVGIG. This entry is derived from a study of T cell responses to AZD1222 COVID-19 vaccine (dated by TCRdb to 2020 to 2022). With regard to the full study: AZD1222 recipients given second doses at about 4 weeks or at about 12 weeks were pooled, since spike-specific TCR depth and breadth were not found to differ between the two schedules. TCR sequencing was performed for 233 trial participants, of whom about 200 were given two doses of AZD1222 and around 25 were given two doses of MenACWY control vaccine. Enrollment into the trials was organized by age into subgroups of 18-55, 56-69 and 70-plus years, and those subgroups contained roughly 160, 29 and 62 TCR-sequenced participants, respectively. The full study reports these points: Vaccine-associated CD4 TCRs spanned the whole spike protein, with dominant responses in regions 160-218 and 743-854. Nearly half of unique spike-specific TCRs reportedly recognized epitopes outside regions mutated in the B.1.351 and B.1.1.7 variants. Because no day 14 peak-response samples were available, the repertoires could be characterized only after the peak T cell response. In the small 56-69-year group, the increase in depth fell short of significance, most likely because of low power. Participants were mostly white British, with more females than males. The authors suggested clonal diversity may have been underestimated. Conclusions about previously exposed vaccinees are limited, since just 6 or 7 AZD1222 recipients were seropositive for SARS-CoV-2 at baseline. Spike-specific TCR breadth and depth rose significantly after two AZD1222 doses compared with day 0 and with MenACWY recipients.

This specimen's time point label, interpreted: baseline before first vaccination. The vaccinee samples were drawn from two UK trials, COV001 and COV002, one of which was a single-blind randomized controlled phase 2/3 trial testing AZD1222 (ChAdOx1 nCoV-19) in healthy adults. For TCRbeta chain sequencing, PBMC samples were collected from trial participants at day 0 and at day 28 after the second dose. The CDR3 regions of human TCRbeta chains were analyzed by immunosequencing. As for the authors' bioinformatics: TCRs in the repertoires were matched against a reference library of SARS-CoV-2-specific TCRs that had been generated with the MIRA antigen-specificity platform. Breadth was defined as the fraction of unique TCRs that were SARS-CoV-2-associated, and depth was defined as the fraction of total T cells that were SARS-CoV-2-associated. Using the MIRA data, every spike-specific TCR was mapped to the spike region that the TCR reacted to and assigned to either a CD4 or a CD8 class. Log10-transformed breadth and depth values were compared by one-way ANOVA with Sidak's multiple comparisons tests. TCRdb limited this immuneACCESS table to in-frame rearrangements with V and J called. A share of clones is missing; checked studies link under half to unresolved V genes, and the rest is unexplained. From that table come the V and J calls and clone size; the DNA was used to work out D and trimming. For this sample there are about 170,000 clones; more than 90% appear just once. Clones ranked in the top ten supply roughly 1.5% of the sample.

The chain couples TRBV30 to TRBJ1-3; 5 matching bases give a weak D call of TRBD1. The clonotype originates from an adult in good health. Material: peripheral blood, obtained on day 0 of AZD1222 vaccination. This receptor has the CDR3 CATPGRSGNTIYF. In nucleotides, the sequence is TGTGCCACCCCAGGGAGGTCTGGAAACACCATATATTTT.